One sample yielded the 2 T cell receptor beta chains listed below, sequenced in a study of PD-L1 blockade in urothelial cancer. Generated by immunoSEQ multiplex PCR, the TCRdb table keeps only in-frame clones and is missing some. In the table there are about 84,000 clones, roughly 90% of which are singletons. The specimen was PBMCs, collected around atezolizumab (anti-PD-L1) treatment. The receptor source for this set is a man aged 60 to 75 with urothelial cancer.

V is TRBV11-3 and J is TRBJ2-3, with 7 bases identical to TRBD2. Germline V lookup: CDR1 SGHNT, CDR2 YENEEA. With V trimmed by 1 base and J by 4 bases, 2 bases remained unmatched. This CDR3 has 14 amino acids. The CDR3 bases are TGTGCCAGCAGCTTAGGGACTAGTTCAGATACGCAGTATTTT. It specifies CASSLGTSSDTQYF.

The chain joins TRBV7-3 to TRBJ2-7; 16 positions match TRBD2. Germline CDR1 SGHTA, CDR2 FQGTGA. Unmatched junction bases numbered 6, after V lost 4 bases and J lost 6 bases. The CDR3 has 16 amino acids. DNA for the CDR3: TGTGCCAGCAGCTCGGGACTAGCGGGGGGGCAGGGCGAGCAGTACTTC. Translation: CASSSGLAGGQGEQYF.